The clone carrying this TCR beta chain was observed at least ten times. The antigen is unknown. Time point: newly diagnosed GD, antithyroid drugs for less than 3 months. The TCR library used RNA extracted from PBMCs. The sample originates from a study of regulatory T cells in long-lasting Graves disease. In building TCR beta libraries, iRepertoire HTBI primers were used together with Arm-PCR of CDR3 regions. The authors' processing: The study identified about 60 TRBV and 13 to 15 TRBJ segments across samples. TCRdb passed the multiplex PCR reads through MiXCR, listing each CDR3 protein once. The V and J calls follow TCRdb's processing rather than the paper's. The sample holds some 320,000 distinct CDR3 sequences, 15% to 20% seen once. Overall study results and limits: Possibly, too few samples lowered accuracy.

Sample: peripheral blood mononuclear cells (PBMCs), taken at new diagnosis, from a patient treated with antithyroid drugs. The receptor's source is a female donor with Graves disease.

The CDR3 nucleotides are TGTGCCAGCAGCCACACCGGGAGAGACAATGAGCAGTTCTTC. It yields the protein CASSHTGRDNEQFF. This chain joins TRBV11-2 and TRBJ2-1; tentatively, D is TRBD2 (6 bases). The germline V gene encodes CDR1 SGHAT and CDR2 FQNNGV. V was trimmed by 5 bases and J by 5 bases, leaving 13 bases between them. The CDR3 is 14 residues long.